Included here is one T cell receptor beta chain sequence, with context. Its cognate antigen is unknown. As to time point: newly diagnosed GD, antithyroid drugs for less than 3 months. RNA from PBMCs was the source of the TCR library. With V trimmed by 3 bases and J by 4 bases, 12 bases remained unmatched. The CDR3 loop spans 18 amino acids. Germline V gives CDR1 SGHAT, CDR2 FQNNGV. The data were taken from a study of regulatory T cells in long-lasting Graves disease. Findings and caveats of the study: Results may be inaccurate due to the small sample size. TRBV28, TRBJ1-2 and TRBJ2-5 were favored in persistent disease.

The authors built TCR beta libraries using iRepertoire HTBI primers and Arm-PCR of CDR3 regions. TCRdb reprocessed the multiplex PCR reads via MiXCR and lists one record per CDR3 protein. The profile covers approximately 470,000 distinct CDR3 sequences, with around 15% appearing a single time and approximately 12% taken by the ten largest. These data were also reused for a study on T cells in Graves' hyperthyroidism and ophthalmopathy. That paper notes: HTBI primers were employed in a first-round RT-PCR of the TCR CDR3. Peripheral blood also featured most of the thyroid clonotypes expanded above 0.001.

Sequencing used peripheral blood mononuclear cells (PBMCs), obtained at new diagnosis, from a patient treated with antithyroid drugs. The TCR originated in a man aged 35-49 years with Graves disease. J is TRBJ1-3 and V is TRBV11-2, with 10 bases matching TRBD1. CDR3 sequence reads: CASSFPRQGATPGNTIYF. In nucleotides, the CDR3 is TGTGCCAGCAGCTTCCCAAGACAGGGGGCTACTCCAGGAAACACCATATATTTT.